The clone carrying this T cell receptor (beta chain) was observed many times. Its target is unknown. This sample was taken from a study of early T cells in non-severe SARS-CoV-2 infection. Study-wide background: Whole-blood bulk RNA, unsorted, was sequenced, and chains were unpaired. The study's findings and limits: Missing private and CD4 specificities, VDJdb matching favored anti-spike CD8 responses.

The CDR3 has 14 amino acids. The germline V gene encodes CDR1 SGHDT and CDR2 YYEEEE. Trimming removed 0 bases from V and 3 bases from J, with 9 bases in between. The protocol attached unique molecular identifiers to individual cDNA molecules. TCRdb passed the 5' RACE reads through MiXCR, listing each CDR3 protein once. The table records 60,000 to 75,000 distinct CDR3 sequences, 10% to 15% of them present only once. Sequencing was carried out using whole blood. The sequence was obtained from an adult who was a healthcare worker with PCR-confirmed SARS-CoV-2 infection or an uninfected control (not recorded which). The chain uses TRBV5-6 and TRBJ1-1; no clear D gene. The CDR3 sequence: CASSLALRDTEAFF. DNA of the CDR3: TGTGCCAGCAGCTTGGCCCTCCGGGACACTGAAGCTTTCTTT.